This note documents a single T cell receptor beta chain sequence. Its antigen is not yet known. No quality values exist for individual bases; no much larger clone is one base distant. Amplification of TCR beta CDR3 regions was carried out from RNA transcripts. The TCR CDR3 was subjected to a first round of RT-PCR using the HTBI primer set and the Qiagen OneStep RT-PCR kit. The libraries were constructed in a second round of multiplex PCR and then size-selected and purified. Libraries were sequenced paired-end with 100 bp reads on an Illumina HiSeq2000. The study's own analysis went as follows. SOAPnuke was used to process the raw data, with reads discarded if the reads contained adapters or uncalled bases, had a mean Phred below 15, or lacked an exact constant-primer or identifier match. COPE v1.2.5 was used to merge the high-quality paired reads, and each unique nucleotide sequence was defined as a clonotype. MiTCR v1.1 was used to align clonotypes to the IMGT TRBV, TRBD and TRBJ reference segments. Only V-J combinations with frequency above 0.0001, covering approximately 99% of repertoires, were analysed. The TCS score was defined as the ratio of F50 (clonal expansion) to E x V (chaos), calculated using BLOSUM62-based TCRdist between CDR3 peptides within each V-J. Welch's t-statistics and random forest reduced 514 V-J features to about 13, which were used in a naive Bayes classifier (R e1071). TCRdb trimmed the raw reads at Q25, called clones with MiXCR and kept productive beta chains. Rows are combined by CDR3 protein, so each entry shows the most common genes and DNA. The V and J calls were not made by the authors but by TCRdb's processing. The sample table records under 650,000 distinct CDR3 sequences; 15% to 20% of these occur just once. Approximately 3.9% of the sample belongs to the ten largest clones.

The record originates from a study of T cells in Graves' hyperthyroidism and ophthalmopathy (dated by TCRdb to the late 2010s). Notes on the research overall: Peripheral blood was sampled at the time of initial diagnosis, prior to any treatment. After sampling, hyperthyroidism patients received methimazole starting at 30 mg daily, and ophthalmopathy patients received high-dose intravenous methylprednisolone. The 100 discovery patients were randomly split 7:3 into training and test sets. The paper describes TCR Vbeta CDR3 sequencing of 120 to 150 peripheral blood samples, made up of 43 ophthalmopathy patients, some 80 hyperthyroidism patients and some 17 progressor patients. Thyroid tissue and blood T-cell repertoires from roughly 6 Graves' hyperthyroidism patients were also compared in the study. A discovery cohort of about a hundred patients, approximately 44 with Graves' ophthalmopathy and approximately 60 with stable Graves' hyperthyroidism, was used to find distinguishing TCR V-J signatures. Whether ophthalmopathy could be predicted prospectively was tested in an independent validation cohort made up of approximately 19 hyperthyroidism patients plus 17 patients who later progressed to ophthalmopathy.

Cut back by 1 base and 6 bases, the V and J ends lie 19 bases apart. CDR1 DFQATT and CDR2 SNEGSKA were looked up in the germline V gene (reference sequence). The CDR3 runs 16 residues from the cysteine to the phenylalanine. Only the CDR3 DNA is retained, 48 bases long and in frame from the first base. Study-wide findings and limitations: Most expanded thyroid clonotypes (frequency above 0.001) were also detected in blood, suggesting blood repertoires may reflect thyroid immune responses. Sample size was not statistically predetermined, and blinding of investigators to group allocation was not performed. In cross-validation, a model built on a 13 V-J signature told ophthalmopathy apart from stable hyperthyroidism with approximately 90% sensitivity and roughly 81% specificity, and in testing the same model reached 80%/75%. In validation, the model predicted progression to ophthalmopathy with approximately 69% sensitivity and 72% to 85% specificity, a median of around six months before onset.

A patient counted as having stable Graves' hyperthyroidism if no progression to ophthalmopathy occurred over 18 months of follow-up. Hyperthyroidism patients were newly diagnosed, with disease duration under 2 months, and aged 18 to 65 years. Patients with uncontrolled infections, other autoimmune diseases, pregnancy or lactation were excluded. Diagnoses were based on clinical symptoms, serum thyroxine and TRAb, thyroid ultrasound and orbital computed tomography. PBMCs were separated from approximately 9.9 ml of fresh peripheral blood using Ficoll-Paque density gradient centrifugation. Total RNA was extracted using Trizol reagent, and RNA quality was assessed on an Agilent 2100 Bioanalyzer.

The source material was blood. The receptor comes from a woman aged 25 to 45 with Graves' hyperthyroidism. The sequence is built from TRBV20-1 and TRBJ1-5, with a weak D call of TRBD1 (6 bases match). CDR3 reads: CSARGLGGALRQPQHF. The DNA reads as follows: TGCAGTGCTAGAGGGTTGGGGGGGGCTCTGCGTCAGCCCCAGCATTTT.